Listed below are T cell receptor beta chains from one sample, sequenced in a study of read filtering for tumor transcriptome and immune sequencing. Using its own MiXCR run on the reads, TCRdb lists one record per CDR3 protein. The table has more than 35,000 distinct CDR3 sequences, about an eighth seen once; the top ten hold about 35%. The sample taken for sequencing was a population of CD138-negative cells sorted from bone marrow. The receptors were gathered from a donor at least 40 years old with multiple myeloma. CDR3s include the opening cysteine and the closing phenylalanine or tryptophan. Fields, in order: CDR3 length, V gene, D gene, J gene, clone size, CDR3 protein, CDR3 DNA. A D gene is named only where the DNA matches it firmly. Clone sizes are given selectively: once, few, many, or a class where the clone is expanded.

>14|TRBV28|-|TRBJ1-1|many
CASSLLAVNTEAFF
TGTGCCAGCAGTTTATTGGCGGTGAACACTGAAGCTTTCTTT
>15|TRBV6-5|TRBD1|TRBJ2-7|-
CASSPGTGGSYEQYF
TGTGCCAGCAGTCCGGGGACAGGAGGATCCTACGAGCAGTACTTC
>12|TRBV28|-|TRBJ2-4|many
CASSDERRFQYF
TGTGCCAGCAGTGATGAGAGGAGATTTCAGTACTTC
>13|TRBV7-9|-|TRBJ2-3|-
CVSSFPASDTQYF
TGCGTCAGCAGCTTCCCGGCGTCAGATACGCAGTATTTT
>17|TRBV6-1|-|TRBJ2-3|few
CASSEEVLFDVADTQYF
TGTGCCAGCAGTGAAGAAGTCCTTTTCGACGTGGCGGATACGCAGTATTTT
>18|TRBV3-1|TRBD2|TRBJ2-1|once
CASSQDTRPSGVLNERFF
TGTGCCAGCAGCCAAGATACCCGGCCTAGCGGGGTATTGAATGAGCGGTTCTTC
>15|TRBV29-1|-|TRBJ2-3|many
CSVGAGSTDTDTQYF
TGCAGCGTCGGAGCTGGAAGTACGGACACAGATACGCAGTATTTT
>15|TRBV3-1|-|TRBJ2-5|many
CASSQDRGLPGIQYF
TGTGCCAGCAGCCAAGATCGGGGACTTCCCGGAATCCAGTACTTC
>14|TRBV5-1|-|TRBJ2-3|few
CASKISSGTDTQYF
TGCGCCAGCAAGATTAGTAGCGGCACAGATACGCAGTATTTT
>14|TRBV10-3|-|TRBJ2-1|many
CATRGGGSYNEQFF
TGTGCCACAAGAGGGGGGGGCTCCTACAATGAGCAGTTCTTC
>17|TRBV7-6|-|TRBJ1-2|many
CASSLTAGPFPNYGYTF
TGTGCCAGCAGCTTAACGGCAGGGCCTTTTCCTAACTATGGCTACACCTTC
>15|TRBV12-3/TRBV12-4|TRBD1|TRBJ1-1|many
CASSLRTGVNTEAFF
TGTGCCAGCAGTTTAAGAACAGGGGTCAACACTGAAGCTTTCTTT
>16|TRBV7-9|-|TRBJ2-5|many
CASSPQAGVGGETQYF
TGTGCCAGCAGCCCACAAGCAGGGGTGGGCGGCGAGACCCAGTACTTC
>12|TRBV18|-|TRBJ2-5|-
CASTGSWETQYF
TGTGCCAGCACTGGGTCCTGGGAGACCCAGTACTTC